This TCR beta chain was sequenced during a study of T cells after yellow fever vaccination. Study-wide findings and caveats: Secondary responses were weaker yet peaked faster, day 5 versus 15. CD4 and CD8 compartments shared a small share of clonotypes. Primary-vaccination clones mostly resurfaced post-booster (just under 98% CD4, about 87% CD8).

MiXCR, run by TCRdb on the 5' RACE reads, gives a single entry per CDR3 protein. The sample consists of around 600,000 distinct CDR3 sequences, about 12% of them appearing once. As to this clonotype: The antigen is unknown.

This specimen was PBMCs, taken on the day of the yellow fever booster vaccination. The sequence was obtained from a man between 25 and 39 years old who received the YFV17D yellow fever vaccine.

This chain's CDR3 is CASSFEVWGDTQYF. CDR3 nucleotides: TGTGCCAGCAGCTTCGAGGTTTGGGGAGATACGCAGTATTTT. The chain uses TRBV7-9 and TRBJ2-3, with no clear D. The CDR3 extends over 14 amino acids. Trimming took off 3 bases at V and 5 bases at J, with 12 bases between the two ends. Looked up from germline, CDR1 is SEHNR and CDR2 is FQNEAQ (reference sequence).